Listed here are 5 T cell receptor beta chains from one sample, sequenced in a study of blood T cell repertoires in COVID-19. This table comes from immunoSEQ multiplex PCR, and its TCRdb copy is limited to in-frame clones, with some not included. The sample carries about 150,000 clones, less than 95% recorded once. The sample comprised peripheral blood. The receptor set was obtained from a man between 45 and 60 years old with acute or convalescent COVID-19.

The chain uses TRBV10-1 and TRBJ2-7, with D perhaps matching TRBD2 (6 bases). From germline, CDR1 is WNHNN and CDR2 SYGVQD (reference sequence). CDR3 size: 15 residues. With 6 bases removed from V and 6 bases from J, the gap between germline ends came to 21 bases. CDR3 sequence reads: CASSSVADTGSEQYF. The CDR3 DNA reads TGCGCCAGCAGCAGTGTAGCGGACACAGGTTCCGAGCAGTACTTC.

This clone was recorded only once. This rearrangement joins TRBV4-1 to TRBJ1-1, with D unresolved. The V end was cut by 3 bases, the J end by 6 bases, with 11 bases between. Germline lookup yields CDR1 MGHRA and CDR2 YSYEKL. The CDR3 extends over 13 amino acids. The CDR3 sequence is CASSQAGPAEAFF. Here the CDR3 DNA reads TGCGCCAGCAGCCAGGCAGGTCCCGCTGAAGCTTTCTTT.

The chain recombines TRBV7-2 with TRBJ2-7; the match to TRBD2 covers 11 bases. V gave up 1 base and J gave up 1 base; unmatched junction bases: 3. The CDR3 is 16 residues long. Germline values: CDR1 SGHTA, CDR2 FQGNSA. Here the CDR3 reads CASSLGLAGGSYEQYF. DNA for the CDR3: TGTGCCAGCAGCTTAGGTCTAGCGGGAGGATCCTACGAGCAGTACTTC.

This clone was found once. V is TRBV19 and J is TRBJ1-4, with unresolved D. V dropped 5 bases and J dropped 0 bases, with 10 bases sitting between them. The CDR3 is 15 amino acids. Germline V lookup: CDR1 LNHDA, CDR2 SQIVND (reference sequence). The CDR3 sequence: CASSPQIATNEKLFF. CDR3 nucleotide sequence: TGTGCCAGTAGTCCCCAGATTGCAACTAATGAAAAACTGTTTTTT.

This sequence joins TRBV4-2 and TRBJ2-1; a weak D match, TRBD2 (6 bases). The V gene lost 1 base and the J gene lost 3 bases, with 13 bases spanning the gap. The germline V gene has CDR1 LGHNA and CDR2 YNFKEQ. CDR3 length: 16 residues. CDR3 DNA sequence: TGTGCCAGCAGCCAAGTGTATGGCGGGGACTACAATGAGCAGTTCTTC. Its translation: CASSQVYGGDYNEQFF.